Shown below are 3 T cell receptor beta chains from a single sample sequenced in a study of blood T cell repertoires in COVID-19. TCRdb's copy holds only in-frame clones and misses some; the assay was immunoSEQ multiplex PCR. In the table there are about 60,000 clones, nearly 85% of which are singletons. The specimen sequenced was peripheral blood. These receptors all come from a human donor in a cohort sampled during active COVID-19.

The V gene is TRBV18, the J gene TRBJ1-2; 7 nucleotides line up with TRBD1. CDR3 length: 15 amino acids. V was clipped by 2 bases and J by 0 bases; unmatched bases: 3. The germline V gene encodes CDR1 KGHSH and CDR2 LQKENI. DNA for the CDR3: TGTGCCAGCTCACCATCCGGGACAGCTAACTATGGCTACACCTTC. Protein product: CASSPSGTANYGYTF.

The chain is built from TRBV19 and TRBJ1-5, with TRBD1 matching over 7 bases. V shed 4 bases and J 0 bases; nucleotides not matched to a gene: 6. The V gene's germline CDR1 is LNHDA and CDR2 SQIVND (reference sequence). The CDR3 consists of 16 residues. The CDR3 here is CASSKGTAASNQPQHF. CDR3 nucleotides: TGTGCCAGTAGTAAGGGGACAGCCGCTAGCAATCAGCCCCAGCATTTT.

This chain links TRBV7-9 with TRBJ2-5; 7 nucleotides agree with TRBD1. The CDR3 has 14 amino acids. Germline V CDR1 and CDR2: SEHNR, FQNEAQ (reference sequence). Trimming took 1 base from V and 5 from J; bases not matched to a gene: 4. The CDR3 nucleotides are TGTGCCAGCAGCTTAGGAGGGGGCGGGGAGACCCAGTACTTC. It yields the protein CASSLGGGGETQYF.